This T cell receptor beta chain was obtained from a study of shared clonotypes between healthy human individuals. Trimming left V 3 bases short and J 0 bases short, with 13 bases between. Germline V gene sequence: CDR1 SGDLS, CDR2 YYNGEE. CDR3 length equals 17 residues. Method: immunoSEQ multiplex PCR; TCRdb's copy keeps in-frame clones and lacks some. This sample carries under 850,000 clones, roughly 72% of them seen once, and the ten largest clones take 1.8%. This clone appeared a single time. The V call is TRBV9, the J call TRBJ2-6; the D gene is possibly TRBD2 (5 bases). Sequencing input: memory CD4+ T cells sorted from blood. As for subset: CD45RA-negative fraction. The clonotype originates from a young woman in good health. CDR3 sequence reads: CASSARENPSGANVLTF. The CDR3 coding sequence is TGTGCCAGCAGCGCGAGGGAAAACCCCTCTGGGGCCAACGTCCTGACTTTC.